The rows below give T cell receptor beta chains drawn from one sample of a study of memory CD4+ T cells and cytomegalovirus serostatus. Libraries were prepared by immunoSEQ multiplex PCR; TCRdb keeps only in-frame clonotypes and omits some of them. Here the sample spans 40,000 to 55,000 clones, more than 70% being singletons. Specimen: memory CD4+ T cells from blood. The receptors derive from an adult in good health and CMV-seropositive. Each CDR3 is given with its conserved first and last residue. A row's size may be missing; if present it is once, few, many or a size class.

size	J	V	CDR3
-	TRBJ2-1	TRBV29-1	CSALTGPHEQFF
-	TRBJ2-3	TRBV4-2	CASSQGVLGRSTDTQYF
-	TRBJ2-1	TRBV10-3	CAIRGGEVNEQFF
once	TRBJ2-7	TRBV5-1	CASFLTIGGPYEQYF
-	TRBJ2-4	TRBV11-3	CASSSGTGRGLAKNIQYF
-	TRBJ2-7	TRBV25-1	CASSELPGFNSYEQYF
-	TRBJ1-2	TRBV19	CASSIAGYGYTF
-	TRBJ2-3	TRBV7-8	CASSLGSSGSWADTQYF
-	TRBJ2-5	TRBV5-1	CASSLDPGTGVGTQYF
once	TRBJ1-6	TRBV19	CASTQGLSWDSPLHF
-	TRBJ2-2	TRBV21-1	CASSSRLNTGELFF
-	TRBJ1-4	TRBV18	CASSPGQGHEKLFF
-	TRBJ2-1	TRBV9	CASSVKTGGIDNEQFF
-	TRBJ1-4	TRBV6-5	CASKDSGWVEKLFF
-	TRBJ1-1	TRBV15	CATSKGGVAEAFF
-	TRBJ2-7	TRBV19	CASQGGDGPYEQYF
-	TRBJ1-2	TRBV28	CASSLTGGGYTF
-	TRBJ1-2	TRBV11-2	CASSLEQGTSGYTF
-	TRBJ2-7	TRBV2	CASSTSGGYSEQYF
-	TRBJ1-3	TRBV27	CASSGPGNTIYF
-	TRBJ1-3	TRBV4-3	CASSQEIGRGFGNTIYF
-	TRBJ2-6	TRBV18	CASSPDRALGGANVLTF
-	TRBJ1-5	TRBV4-1	CASTAHQPQHF
-	TRBJ2-7	TRBV19	CASTSGHPWEQYF
-	TRBJ2-3	TRBV11-3	CASSFGGGRATDTQYF
once	TRBJ2-7	TRBV13	CASSPRTGALSSYEQYF
-	TRBJ2-5	TRBV9	CASSFPGRAGQETQYF
few	TRBJ1-1	TRBV2	CASSEARGRPEAFF
-	TRBJ2-6	TRBV6-5	CASSTGFSGANVLTF
-	TRBJ2-7	TRBV7-2	CASSLGRGNPYEQYF
-	TRBJ2-5	TRBV7-8	CASSPLGETQYF
-	TRBJ1-1	TRBV5-4	CASSLGRGNTEAFF
-	TRBJ1-2	TRBV7-9	CASSLDGTDGGYTF
-	TRBJ2-5	TRBV7-3	CASSLIPLAGDETQYF
-	TRBJ1-6	TRBV6-1	CASSLTWGYNSPLHF
few	TRBJ2-6	TRBV27	CASSYRVTASGANVLTF
-	TRBJ2-7	TRBV9	CASSVGSPGQGINEQYF
-	TRBJ1-2	TRBV30	CAWIGGQGGLGYTF
-	TRBJ2-2	TRBV7-2	CASSSDRVGTGELFF
once	TRBJ2-5	TRBV9	CASSVGQRSGTQYF
-	TRBJ2-3	TRBV7-8	CASSLARGGWVADTQYF
-	TRBJ2-5	TRBV11-1	CASSLASGILGTQYF
-	TRBJ1-5	TRBV2	CASSEGYSNQPQHF
-	TRBJ2-2	TRBV11-3	CASSLGQRSNTGELFF
-	TRBJ2-7	TRBV11-2	CASSQVGQGASYEQYF
once	TRBJ2-7	TRBV6-1	CASSEEGPSYEQYF
-	TRBJ2-7	TRBV2	CASKMGRGSGYEQYF
-	TRBJ1-1	TRBV5-1	CASSLQGYNAEAFF
once	TRBJ1-1	TRBV7-9	CASSLAGFSRNTEAFF
-	TRBJ2-7	TRBV30	CAWSGGGAGGYEQYF
-	TRBJ2-2	TRBV13	CASSPPGTGGSGELFF
-	TRBJ1-1	TRBV7-2	CASSLVGGDSNTEAFF
-	TRBJ2-1	TRBV2	CASRTGESYNEQFF
-	TRBJ2-7	TRBV5-4	CASNVQGASGEQYF
-	TRBJ1-2	TRBV7-9	CASSLAGPNYYGYTF
-	TRBJ1-6	TRBV19	CASSMKRSGPNSPLHF
-	TRBJ2-1	TRBV7-2	CASSLLPRSSSYNEQFF